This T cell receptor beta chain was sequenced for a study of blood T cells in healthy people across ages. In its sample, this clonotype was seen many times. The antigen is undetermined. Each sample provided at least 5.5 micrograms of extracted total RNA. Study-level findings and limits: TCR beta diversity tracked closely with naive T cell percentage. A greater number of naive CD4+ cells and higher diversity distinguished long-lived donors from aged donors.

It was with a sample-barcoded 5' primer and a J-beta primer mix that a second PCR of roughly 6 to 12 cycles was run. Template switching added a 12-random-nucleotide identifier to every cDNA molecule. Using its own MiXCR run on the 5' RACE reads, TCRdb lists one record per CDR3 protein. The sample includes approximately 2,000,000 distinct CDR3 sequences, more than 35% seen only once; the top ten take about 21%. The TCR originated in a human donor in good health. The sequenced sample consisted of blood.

CDR3 in amino acids: CASSQHGTQLTDTQYF. CDR3 nucleotides: TGCGCCAGCAGCCAACACGGCACCCAGCTCACAGATACGCAGTATTTT. This chain joins TRBV4-1 and TRBJ2-3; D gene unclear. The CDR3 is 16 amino acids. V shed 2 bases and J shed 2 bases, with 14 bases lying between them. Germline values: CDR1 MGHRA, CDR2 YSYEKL.